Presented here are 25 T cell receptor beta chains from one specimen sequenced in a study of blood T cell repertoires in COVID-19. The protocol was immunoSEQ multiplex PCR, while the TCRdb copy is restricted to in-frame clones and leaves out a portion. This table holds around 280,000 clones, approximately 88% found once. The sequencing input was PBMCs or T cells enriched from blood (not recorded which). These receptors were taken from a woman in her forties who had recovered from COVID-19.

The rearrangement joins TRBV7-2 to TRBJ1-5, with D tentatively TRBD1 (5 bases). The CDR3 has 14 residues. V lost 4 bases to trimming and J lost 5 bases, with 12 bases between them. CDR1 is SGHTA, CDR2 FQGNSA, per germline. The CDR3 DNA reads TGTGCCAGCAGCTCAACAGGTCTTCATCAGCCCCAGCATTTT. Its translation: CASSSTGLHQPQHF.

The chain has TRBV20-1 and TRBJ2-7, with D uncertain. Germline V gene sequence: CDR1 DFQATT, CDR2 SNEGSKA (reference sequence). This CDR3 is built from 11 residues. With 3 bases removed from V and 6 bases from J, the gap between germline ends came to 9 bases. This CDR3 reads CSASPPSEQYF. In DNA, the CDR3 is TGCAGTGCTAGCCCTCCGTCCGAGCAGTACTTC.

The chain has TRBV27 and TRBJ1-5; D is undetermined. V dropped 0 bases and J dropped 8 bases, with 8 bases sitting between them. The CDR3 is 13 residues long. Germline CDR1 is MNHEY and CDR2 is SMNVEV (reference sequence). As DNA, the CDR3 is TGTGCCAGCAGTTTATCAGCCGTGGAGCCCCAGCATTTT. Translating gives CASSLSAVEPQHF.

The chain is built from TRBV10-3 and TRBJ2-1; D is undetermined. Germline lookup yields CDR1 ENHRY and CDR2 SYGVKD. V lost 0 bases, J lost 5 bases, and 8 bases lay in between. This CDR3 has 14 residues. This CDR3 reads CAISESGTNNEQFF. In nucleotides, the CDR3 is TGTGCCATCAGTGAGTCTGGCACCAACAATGAGCAGTTCTTC.

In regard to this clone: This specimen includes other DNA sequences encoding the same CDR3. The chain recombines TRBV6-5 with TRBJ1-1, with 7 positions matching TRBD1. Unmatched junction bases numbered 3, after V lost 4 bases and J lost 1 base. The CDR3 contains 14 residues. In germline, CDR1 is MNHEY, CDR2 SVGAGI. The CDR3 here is CASSSRTGNTEAFF. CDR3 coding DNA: TGTGCCAGCAGTTCCCGGACAGGGAACACTGAAGCTTTCTTT.

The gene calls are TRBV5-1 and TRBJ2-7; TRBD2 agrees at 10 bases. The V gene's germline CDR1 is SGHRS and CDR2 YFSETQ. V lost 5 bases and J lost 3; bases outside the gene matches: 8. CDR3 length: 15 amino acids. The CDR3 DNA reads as TGCGCCAGCAGGCTGACCACTAGCGGGAACTACGAGCAGTACTTC. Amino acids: CASRLTTSGNYEQYF.

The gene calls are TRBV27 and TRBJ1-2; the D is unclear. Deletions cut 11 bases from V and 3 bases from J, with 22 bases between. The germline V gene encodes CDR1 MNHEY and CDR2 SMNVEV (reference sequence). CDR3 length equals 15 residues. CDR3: CAPPAPGQPDYGYTF. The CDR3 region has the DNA TGTGCCCCTCCAGCCCCTGGGCAGCCGGACTATGGCTACACCTTC.

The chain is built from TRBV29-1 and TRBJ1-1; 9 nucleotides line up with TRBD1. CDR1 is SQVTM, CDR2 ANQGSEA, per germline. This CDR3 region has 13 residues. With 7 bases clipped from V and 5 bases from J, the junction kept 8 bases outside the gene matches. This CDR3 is CSGQTGGKTEAFF. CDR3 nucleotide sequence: TGCAGCGGACAGACAGGGGGGAAGACTGAAGCTTTCTTT. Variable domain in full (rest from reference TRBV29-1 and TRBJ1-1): SAVISQKPSRDICQRGTSLTIQCQVDSQVTMMFWYRQQPGQSLTLIATANQGSEATYESGFVIDKFPISRPNLTFSTLTVSNMSPEDSSIYLCSGQTGGKTEAFFGQGTRLTVV.

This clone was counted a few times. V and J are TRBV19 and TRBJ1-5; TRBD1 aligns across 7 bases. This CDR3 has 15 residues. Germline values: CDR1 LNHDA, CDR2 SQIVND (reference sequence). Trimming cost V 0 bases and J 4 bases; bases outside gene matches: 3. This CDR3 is CASSIEGTANQPQHF. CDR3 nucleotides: TGTGCCAGTAGTATAGAGGGGACAGCGAATCAGCCCCAGCATTTT.

The CDR3 loop is CASSFMGGPKNIQYF. CDR3 in DNA: TGCGCCAGCAGCTTTATGGGGGGGCCCAAAAACATTCAGTACTTC. The chain carries TRBV5-1 and TRBJ2-4, with a weak D call TRBD2 (7 bases). Germline-derived CDR1 and CDR2 are SGHRS and YFSETQ. CDR3 size: 15 residues. Trimming cost V 2 bases and J 2 bases, with 11 bases left between them.

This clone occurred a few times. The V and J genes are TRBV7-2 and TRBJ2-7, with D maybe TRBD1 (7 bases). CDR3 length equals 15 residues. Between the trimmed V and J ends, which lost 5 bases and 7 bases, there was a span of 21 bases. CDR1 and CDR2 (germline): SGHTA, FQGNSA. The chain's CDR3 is CASSPPGLLGQEQYF. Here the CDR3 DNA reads TGTGCCAGCAGCCCACCGGGACTGCTGGGACAGGAGCAGTACTTC.

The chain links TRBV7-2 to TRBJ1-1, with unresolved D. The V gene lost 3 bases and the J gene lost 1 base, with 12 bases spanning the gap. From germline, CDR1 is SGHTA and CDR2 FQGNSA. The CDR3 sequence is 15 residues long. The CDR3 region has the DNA TGTGCCAGCAGCTTGGCCCCGGGAGCGAACACTGAAGCTTTCTTT. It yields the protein CASSLAPGANTEAFF.

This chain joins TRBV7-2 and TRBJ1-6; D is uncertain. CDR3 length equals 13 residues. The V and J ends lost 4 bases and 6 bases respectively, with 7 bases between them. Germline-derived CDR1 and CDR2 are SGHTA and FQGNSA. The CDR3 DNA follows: TGTGCCAGCAGCTCCCAGTTTAATTCACCCCTCCACTTT. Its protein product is CASSSQFNSPLHF.

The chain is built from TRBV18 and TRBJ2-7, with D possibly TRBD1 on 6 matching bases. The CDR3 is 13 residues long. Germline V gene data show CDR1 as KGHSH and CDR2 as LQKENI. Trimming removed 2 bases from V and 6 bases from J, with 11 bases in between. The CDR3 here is CASSPAKGGEQYF. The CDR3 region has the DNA TGTGCCAGCTCACCAGCCAAAGGGGGCGAGCAGTACTTC. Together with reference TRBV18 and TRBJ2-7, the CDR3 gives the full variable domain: NAGVMQNPRHLVRRRGQEARLRCSPMKGHSHVYWYRQLPEEGLKFMVYLQKENIIDESGMPKERFSAEFPKEGPSILRIQQVVRGDSAAYFCASSPAKGGEQYFGPGTRLTVT.

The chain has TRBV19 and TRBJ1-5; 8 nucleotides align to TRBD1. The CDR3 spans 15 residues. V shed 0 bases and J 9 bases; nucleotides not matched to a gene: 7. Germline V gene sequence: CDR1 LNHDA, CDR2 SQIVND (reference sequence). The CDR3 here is CASSIDQQGARPQHF. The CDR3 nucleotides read TGTGCCAGTAGTATAGATCAGCAGGGGGCACGGCCCCAGCATTTT.

The CDR3 nucleotides are TGTGCCTGGAGTGTACTGAGGGGGACCCGGAATGAGCAGTTCTTC. This translates into CAWSVLRGTRNEQFF. V gene TRBV30 combines with J gene TRBJ2-1; a weak D match, TRBD1 (6 bases). V lost 0 bases, J lost 7 bases, and 16 bases lay in between. The length of the CDR3 is 15 residues. Germline V gives CDR1 GTSNPN, CDR2 SVGIG (reference sequence).

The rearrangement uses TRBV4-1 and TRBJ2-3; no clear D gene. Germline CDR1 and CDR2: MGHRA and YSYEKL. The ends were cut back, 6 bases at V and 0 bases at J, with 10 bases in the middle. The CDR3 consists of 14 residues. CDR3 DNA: TGCGCCAGCAGTCTTTTGACTAGCACAGATACGCAGTATTTT. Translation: CASSLLTSTDTQYF.

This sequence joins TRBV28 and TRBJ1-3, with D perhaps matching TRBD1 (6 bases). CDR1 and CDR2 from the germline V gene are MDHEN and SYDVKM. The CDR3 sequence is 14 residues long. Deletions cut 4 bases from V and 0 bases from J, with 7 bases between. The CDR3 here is CASSYRDSGNTIYF. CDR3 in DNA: TGTGCCAGCAGTTACAGGGACTCTGGAAACACCATATATTTT.

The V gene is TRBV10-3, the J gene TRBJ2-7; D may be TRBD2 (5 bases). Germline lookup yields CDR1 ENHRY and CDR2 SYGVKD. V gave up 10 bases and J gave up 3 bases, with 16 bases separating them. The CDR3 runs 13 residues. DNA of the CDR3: TGTGCCACCGGAGGAGACCGAGTCTACGAGCAGTACTTC. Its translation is CATGGDRVYEQYF.

The DNA of the CDR3 is TGTGCCAGCAGCAAAGACAGCAATGAAAAACTGTTTTTT. It encodes CASSKDSNEKLFF. The rearrangement links TRBV6-2 or TRBV6-3 to TRBJ1-4; D is possibly TRBD1 (5 bases). Germline CDR1 and CDR2: MNHEY and SVGEGT. The ends were cut back, 6 bases at V and 5 bases at J, with 10 bases in the middle. The CDR3 consists of 13 residues.

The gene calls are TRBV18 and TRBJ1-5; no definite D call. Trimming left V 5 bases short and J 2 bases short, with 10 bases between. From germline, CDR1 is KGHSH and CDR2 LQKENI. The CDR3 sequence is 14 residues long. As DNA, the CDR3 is TGTGCCAGCTCAGGGGAGGTTGGCAATCAGCCCCAGCATTTT. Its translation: CASSGEVGNQPQHF.

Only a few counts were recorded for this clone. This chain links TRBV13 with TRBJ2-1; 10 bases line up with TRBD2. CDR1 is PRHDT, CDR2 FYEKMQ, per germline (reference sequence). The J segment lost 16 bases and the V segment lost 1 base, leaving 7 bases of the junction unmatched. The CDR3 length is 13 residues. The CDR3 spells CASSLEPAGGEFF. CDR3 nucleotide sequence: TGTGCCAGCAGCTTAGAACCAGCGGGAGGGGAATTCTTC.

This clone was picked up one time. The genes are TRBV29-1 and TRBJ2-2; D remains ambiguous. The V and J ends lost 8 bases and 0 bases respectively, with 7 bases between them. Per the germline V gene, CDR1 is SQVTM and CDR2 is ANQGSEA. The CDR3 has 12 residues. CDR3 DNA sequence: TGCAGCTCCCACACGAACACCGGGGAGCTGTTTTTT. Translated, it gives CSSHTNTGELFF.

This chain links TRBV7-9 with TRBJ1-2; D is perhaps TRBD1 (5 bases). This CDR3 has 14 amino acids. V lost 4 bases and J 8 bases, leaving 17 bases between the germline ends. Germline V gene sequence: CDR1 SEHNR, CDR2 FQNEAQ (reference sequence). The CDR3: CASSSTVGLAGYTF. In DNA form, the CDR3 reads TGTGCCAGCAGCTCGACAGTAGGCCTCGCGGGCTACACCTTC.

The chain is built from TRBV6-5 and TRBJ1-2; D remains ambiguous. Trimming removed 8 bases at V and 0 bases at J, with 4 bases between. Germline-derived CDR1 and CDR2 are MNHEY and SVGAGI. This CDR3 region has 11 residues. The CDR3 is CASEANYGYTF. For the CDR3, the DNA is TGTGCCAGCGAGGCTAACTATGGCTACACCTTC.